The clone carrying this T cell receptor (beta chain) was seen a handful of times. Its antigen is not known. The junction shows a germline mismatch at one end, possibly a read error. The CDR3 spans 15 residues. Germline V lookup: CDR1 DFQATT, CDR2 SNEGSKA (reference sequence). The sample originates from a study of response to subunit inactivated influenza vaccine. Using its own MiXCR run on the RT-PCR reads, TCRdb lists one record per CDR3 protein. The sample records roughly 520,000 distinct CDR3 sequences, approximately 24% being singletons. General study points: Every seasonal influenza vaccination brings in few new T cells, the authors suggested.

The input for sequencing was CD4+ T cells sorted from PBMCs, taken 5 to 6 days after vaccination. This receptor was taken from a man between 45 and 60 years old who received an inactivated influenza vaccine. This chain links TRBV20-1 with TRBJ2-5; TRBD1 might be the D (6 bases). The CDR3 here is CCARDPQGLGETQYF. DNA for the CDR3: TGCTGTGCTAGAGATCCCCAGGGGTTAGGGGAGACCCAGTACTTC.